This paragraph reports one T cell receptor (beta chain). Its cognate antigen is unknown. Germline V gene data show CDR1 as PRHDT and CDR2 as FYEKMQ (reference sequence). This CDR3 is built from 15 residues. After removal of 5 bases from V and 2 bases from J, the junction contained 5 bases not matched to a gene. A multiplex PCR was run with 60 Vbeta primers and 13 Jbeta primers. The assay was immunoSEQ multiplex PCR, and TCRdb's table has in-frame clones only and misses some. Among roughly 220,000 clones, 65% to 80% were seen once, and the ten largest hold 1.7%. The data belong to a study of cytomegalovirus exposure and HLA in healthy donors. General study results and limits: A later analysis found most CMV-associated TCR beta chains apparently HLA-restricted.

J is TRBJ2-7 and V is TRBV13, with 11 bases matching TRBD1. Sequenced input: PBMCs. This clonotype was sampled from a man between 50 and 59 years old in good health and CMV-seronegative. The CDR3, as DNA: TGTGCCAGCAGCCAAGGGGGACAGGGGGCCTACGAGCAGTACTTC. It codes for CASSQGGQGAYEQYF. Together with reference TRBV13 and TRBJ2-7, the CDR3 gives the full variable domain: AAGVIQSPRHLIKEKRETATLKCYPIPRHDTVYWYQQGPGQDPQFLISFYEKMQSDKGSIPDRFSAQQFSDYHSELNMSSLELGDSALYFCASSQGGQGAYEQYFGPGTRLTVT.